This T cell receptor beta chain derives from a study of identical twins. Regarding the study as a whole: Weaker excess twin sharing was seen among beta out-of-frame sequences. A cross-sectional statistical analysis, not follow-up of the same donors, supported the conclusions.

The table lists this clonotype with many counts. Its target is not known. With no exceptions, donors were healthy Caucasians. Using its own MiXCR run on the 5' RACE reads, TCRdb lists one record per CDR3 protein. The data hold 700,000 or so distinct CDR3 sequences, with 8.6% observed a single time. V lost 3 bases and J lost 7, with 10 bases in between. CDR3 length: 13 amino acids. This sample also appeared in a second study, on yellow fever vaccine responses in identical twins.

The specimen was PBMCs. The TCR originated in a woman in her late teens or twenties in good health. The chain employs TRBV12-3 or TRBV12-4 and TRBJ1-5; perhaps TRBD1 as D (6 bases). The CDR3 nucleotides read TGTGCCAGCAGTTTTGGGGGCGAGCAGCCCCAGCATTTT. Protein sequence: CASSFGGEQPQHF.